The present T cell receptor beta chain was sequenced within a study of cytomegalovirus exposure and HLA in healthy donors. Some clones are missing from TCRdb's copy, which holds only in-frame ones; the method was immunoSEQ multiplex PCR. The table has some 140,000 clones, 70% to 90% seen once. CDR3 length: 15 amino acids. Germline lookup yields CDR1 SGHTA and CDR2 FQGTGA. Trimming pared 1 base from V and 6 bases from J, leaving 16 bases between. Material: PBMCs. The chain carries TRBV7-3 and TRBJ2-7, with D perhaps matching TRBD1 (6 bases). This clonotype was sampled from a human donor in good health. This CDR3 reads CASSLNPAGVGEQYF. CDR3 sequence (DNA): TGTGCCAGCAGCTTAAACCCAGCAGGGGTCGGCGAGCAGTACTTC.